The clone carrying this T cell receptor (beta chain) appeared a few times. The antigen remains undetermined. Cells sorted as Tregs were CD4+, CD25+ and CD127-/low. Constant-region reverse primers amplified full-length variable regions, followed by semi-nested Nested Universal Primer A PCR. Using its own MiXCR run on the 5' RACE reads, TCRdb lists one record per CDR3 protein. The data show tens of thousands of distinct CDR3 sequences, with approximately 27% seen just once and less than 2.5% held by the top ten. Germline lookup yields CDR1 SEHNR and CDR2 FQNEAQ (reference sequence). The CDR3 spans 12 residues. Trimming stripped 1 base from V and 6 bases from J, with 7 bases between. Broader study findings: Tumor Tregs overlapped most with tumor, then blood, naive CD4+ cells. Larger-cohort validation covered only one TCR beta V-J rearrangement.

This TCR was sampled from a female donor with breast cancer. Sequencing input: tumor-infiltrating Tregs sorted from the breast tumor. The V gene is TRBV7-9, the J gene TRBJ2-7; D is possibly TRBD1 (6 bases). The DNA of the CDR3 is TGTGCCAGCAGCTTAGTGGGGGCCGAGCAGTACTTC. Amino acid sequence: CASSLVGAEQYF.